One and the same sample provided the 19 T cell receptor beta chains below, sequenced in a study of CD8+ T cells in alopecia areata. Following RNA extraction, reverse transcription yielded cDNA that acted as the sequencing template. Some clones are missing from TCRdb's copy, which holds only in-frame ones; the method was immunoSEQ multiplex PCR. The table has 150,000 or so clones, 85% to 90% seen once. Material: CD8+ T cells sorted from blood, obtained at week 0. Source of these receptors: a human donor with alopecia areata.

The rearrangement joins TRBV29-1 to TRBJ1-1, with unresolved D. Per germline, CDR1 SQVTM and CDR2 ANQGSEA. The CDR3 consists of 14 residues. V was clipped by 3 bases and J by 4 bases, with 15 bases between them. The CDR3 region has the DNA TGCAGCGTTGATGCCCCCGGTTTGGTCACTGAAGCTTTCTTT. It codes for CSVDAPGLVTEAFF.

The chain joins TRBV10-2 to TRBJ2-1, with 10 bases aligning to TRBD2. Trimming cost V 8 bases and J 2 bases; bases outside gene matches: 9. The V gene's germline CDR1 is WSHSY and CDR2 SAAADI. The CDR3 extends over 16 amino acids. The DNA for the CDR3 is TGCGCCAGCCGGGATCCGGGACTAGCGACCTACAATGAGCAGTTCTTC. It codes for CASRDPGLATYNEQFF.

Here the CDR3 reads CASSILSKNTEAFF. For the CDR3, the DNA is TGTGCCAGTAGTATCCTATCCAAGAACACTGAAGCTTTCTTT. The chain links TRBV19 to TRBJ1-1; no definite D call. CDR3 length: 14 amino acids. V dropped 3 bases and J dropped 1 base, with 9 bases sitting between them. Germline loops: CDR1 LNHDA, CDR2 SQIVND (reference sequence).

There are a few counts of this clone. The sample contains more than one DNA sequence encoding this CDR3. The rearrangement links TRBV4-1 to TRBJ2-7; D not certain. V lost 1 base and J 2 bases, leaving 6 bases between the germline ends. Germline CDR1 is MGHRA and CDR2 is YSYEKL. This CDR3 has 13 residues. CDR3 sequence: CASSQGPTYEQYF. The CDR3 coding sequence is TGCGCCAGCAGCCAAGGTCCTACCTACGAGCAGTACTTC.

V is TRBV5-8 and J is TRBJ2-2; D call uncertain. The CDR3 length is 12 residues. V was pared by 4 bases and J by 0 bases, with 1 base between. CDR1 is SGHTS and CDR2 is YDEGEE in the germline V gene. CDR3 amino acids: CASSTNTGELFF. CDR3 nucleotides: TGTGCCAGCAGCACGAACACCGGGGAGCTGTTTTTT.

The rearrangement links TRBV5-6 to TRBJ2-7, with 7 positions matching TRBD2. Germline V gives CDR1 SGHDT, CDR2 YYEEEE. With V trimmed by 0 bases and J by 3 bases, 6 bases remained unmatched. CDR3 size: 15 residues. The CDR3 is CASSLAGTTLYEQYF. The CDR3 region has the DNA TGTGCCAGCAGCTTGGCTGGGACTACACTCTACGAGCAGTACTTC.

About this clone itself: The sample carries other DNA sequences with the same CDR3. The CDR3 spells CASSLGASYNEQFF. The DNA for the CDR3 is TGTGCCAGCAGCCTAGGAGCCTCCTACAATGAGCAGTTCTTC. The chain employs TRBV27 and TRBJ2-1; D unresolved. The length of the CDR3 is 14 residues. Germline V gene data show CDR1 as MNHEY and CDR2 as SMNVEV (reference sequence). V lost 6 bases, J lost 0 bases, and 9 bases lay in between.

This clone was seen just once. One end of the junction is discordant with germline, which a read error may explain. This sequence joins TRBV23-1 and TRBJ2-5, with 10 positions matching TRBD2. TRBV23-1 is sorted into the ORF group, with uncertain function. This CDR3 contains 19 residues. The CDR3 reads CASGQRPLELAGGQETQYF. In DNA form, the CDR3 reads TGCGCCAGCGGTCAACGACCCTTGGAATTAGCGGGGGGTCAAGAGACCCAGTACTTC.

There are a few counts of this clone. This chain joins TRBV25-1 and TRBJ2-5, with unresolved D. Matching the DNA end better, TRBJ2-7 makes the J call doubtful. Germline CDR1 is MGHDK and CDR2 is SYGVNS. There are 13 residues in the CDR3. The CDR3 region has the DNA TGTGCCAGCAGTATCACGGGCAGCTACGAGCAGTACTTC. Amino acid sequence: CASSITGSYEQYF.

This chain links TRBV2 with TRBJ2-6; D possibly matches TRBD1 or TRBD2 (6 bases each). CDR1 is SNHLY and CDR2 is FYNNEI in the germline V gene. V lost 1 base and J lost 3, with 16 bases in between. The CDR3 sequence is 18 residues long. CDR3 coding DNA: TGTGCCAGCAGTGAAGGGTGGTGGGGGGCGCTTGGGGCCAACGTCCTGACTTTC. Protein: CASSEGWWGALGANVLTF.

This clone was counted once. V usage is TRBV11-2 and J usage is TRBJ2-1; D may be TRBD2 (6 bases). Germline lookup yields CDR1 SGHAT and CDR2 FQNNGV. The germline V and J ends were trimmed by 11 bases and 7 bases, with 12 bases remaining between them. CDR3 length equals 11 residues. CDR3 protein: CAGAEGNEQFF. CDR3 DNA sequence: TGTGCCGGGGCGGAGGGAAATGAGCAGTTCTTC. Complete variable domain (other parts from reference TRBV11-2 and TRBJ2-1): EAGVAQSPRYKIIEKRQSVAFWCNPISGHATLYWYQQILGQGPKLLIQFQNNGVVDDSQLPKDRFSAERLKGVDSTLKIQPAKLEDSAVYLCAGAEGNEQFFGPGTRLTVL.

The genes are TRBV27 and TRBJ2-4; D is perhaps TRBD1 (5 bases). This CDR3 region has 18 residues. Trimming cost V 1 base and J 2 bases, with 18 bases left between them. CDR1 is MNHEY, CDR2 SMNVEV, per germline (reference sequence). The CDR3 loop is CASSLYRPAGSSKNIQYF. The CDR3 DNA sequence: TGTGCCAGCAGTTTATATCGACCTGCAGGGTCGTCCAAAAACATTCAGTACTTC.

Of note for this clone: Other nucleotide sequences in the sample specify the same CDR3. V usage is TRBV30 and J usage is TRBJ1-1; D perhaps matches TRBD1 (5 bases). Trimming shortened V by 2 bases and J by 0 bases, and 10 bases separated the two germline ends. Per germline, CDR1 GTSNPN and CDR2 SVGIG (reference sequence). There are 14 residues in the CDR3. In nucleotides, the CDR3 is TGTGCCTGGAGTCTGGGGGGGTTGAACACTGAAGCTTTCTTT. This translates into CAWSLGGLNTEAFF.

The V gene is TRBV7-9, the J gene TRBJ1-4; perhaps TRBD1 as D (6 bases). Germline V lookup: CDR1 SEHNR, CDR2 FQNEAQ (reference sequence). The V gene lost 4 bases and the J gene lost 0 bases, with 18 bases spanning the gap. The length of the CDR3 is 18 residues. CDR3 DNA: TGTGCCAGCAGCTCGCCCTGGGGGGGCCCCGCAACTAATGAAAAACTGTTTTTT. This translates into CASSSPWGGPATNEKLFF.

There are a few counts of this clone. This rearrangement joins TRBV5-1 to TRBJ2-1, with 16 bases identical to TRBD2. The CDR3 runs 17 residues. Germline V gives CDR1 SGHRS, CDR2 YFSETQ. V was pared by 4 bases and J by 4 bases, with 5 bases of the junction left unmatched. The CDR3 is CASSPGLAGGPYNEQFF. CDR3 coding DNA: TGCGCCAGCAGCCCGGGACTAGCGGGAGGGCCGTACAATGAGCAGTTCTTC.

The CDR3 reads CASGGVVGYTF. CDR3 bases: TGTGCCAGCGGCGGAGTAGTCGGCTACACCTTC. The rearrangement joins TRBV9 to TRBJ1-2; no definite D call. This CDR3 region has 11 residues. The germline V gene encodes CDR1 SGDLS and CDR2 YYNGEE. Trimming removed 7 bases from V and 8 bases from J, with 12 bases in between.

The rearrangement uses TRBV19 and TRBJ2-1; D may be TRBD2 (5 bases). With 0 bases removed from V and 3 bases from J, the gap between germline ends came to 9 bases. Looked up from germline, CDR1 is LNHDA and CDR2 is SQIVND (reference sequence). The CDR3 runs to 15 residues. The CDR3 DNA follows: TGTGCCAGTAGTATAGATCCGGGAAGCTACAATGAGCAGTTCTTC. Its protein product is CASSIDPGSYNEQFF.

The chain carries TRBV29-1 and TRBJ2-7; D gene uncertain. CDR3 length equals 11 residues. The germline gives CDR1 SQVTM, CDR2 ANQGSEA. V was cut by 4 bases and J by 5 bases, with 9 bases left in between. CDR3 loop: CSVAENHEQYF. The CDR3 DNA reads as TGCAGCGTTGCAGAGAACCACGAGCAGTACTTC.

The chain joins TRBV5-1 to TRBJ2-5; maybe TRBD2 (6 bases). The DNA matches TRBJ2-7 better at its end, which makes the J call doubtful. Germline-derived CDR1 and CDR2 are SGHRS and YFSETQ. This CDR3 comprises 12 residues. In DNA, the CDR3 is TGCGCCAGCAGCTTGGCCGGGGGCGAGCAGTACTTC. Translation: CASSLAGGEQYF.